This TCR beta chain comes out of a study of blood T cell repertoires in COVID-19. Study-wide context: COVID-19 samples from acute and convalescent phases originated in the United States, Italy and Spain. T cells, B-cell-depleted T cells, or PBMCs supplied cDNA or gDNA.

Trimming removed 3 bases at V and 8 bases at J, with 17 bases between. The CDR3 has 15 residues. Germline CDR1 is LNHDA and CDR2 is SQIVND (reference sequence). This clone was recorded a few times. As processed by the authors: Quantification of nucleated cells was approximated via reference gene primer amplification. Libraries were prepared by immunoSEQ multiplex PCR; TCRdb keeps only in-frame clonotypes and omits some of them. D and trimming were read from the DNA, whereas the V and J calls and clone size are those reported in that table. Among fewer than 400,000 clones, around 84% were seen once, and the ten largest hold around 3%.

Sequenced material: peripheral blood. The receptor's source is a human donor in a cohort sampled during active COVID-19. The chain employs TRBV19 and TRBJ2-1; no definite D call. The CDR3 bases are TGTGCCAGTAGTATCTTGGCTAGTAGCATCGATGAGCAGTTCTTC. Protein sequence: CASSILASSIDEQFF.